This entry lists 21 T cell receptor beta chains sequenced from one sample in a study of cytomegalovirus exposure and HLA in healthy donors (dated 2017 in TCRdb). The library was produced with the immunoSEQ multiplex PCR assay. For the multiplex PCR, a mixture combining 60 forward primers for TCR Vbeta segments and 13 reverse primers for TCR Jbeta segments was used. This is the immuneACCESS table as TCRdb keeps it, with only in-frame sequences that have V and J called. A part of the clones is gone; compared with another copy, unresolved V genes explain less than half, and the rest is unexplained. The sample has 52,000 or so clones on record, about three quarters of them singletons. The ten largest clones take up about 3% of the sample. Sequenced input: PBMCs. The origin of the receptors is a woman aged 40 to 55 in good health and CMV-seropositive.

The chain uses TRBV10-3 and TRBJ2-7; D may be TRBD1 (6 bases). Germline V lookup: CDR1 ENHRY, CDR2 SYGVKD. V was pared by 4 bases and J by 3 bases, with 16 bases between. The CDR3 is made up of 15 amino acids. The CDR3 sequence: CAISGRRTDVYEQYF. The CDR3 coding sequence is TGTGCCATCAGTGGGCGCAGGACAGACGTCTACGAGCAGTACTTC.

The chain has TRBV5-6 and TRBJ2-1; TRBD1 agrees at 11 bases. Germline V lookup: CDR1 SGHDT, CDR2 YYEEEE. CDR3 length: 16 residues. V dropped 4 bases and J dropped 4; count of bases not matched to a gene: 7. Here the CDR3 reads CASSTDRGRGYNEQFF. The CDR3 DNA is TGTGCCAGCAGCACGGACAGGGGGCGAGGTTACAATGAGCAGTTCTTC. Looking up the rest from reference TRBV5-6 and TRBJ2-1 gives the full variable domain: DAGVTQSPTHLIKTRGQQVTLRCSPKSGHDTVSWYQQALGQGPQFIFQYYEEEERQRGNFPDRFSGHQFPNYSSELNVNALLLGDSALYLCASSTDRGRGYNEQFFGPGTRLTVL.

The genes are TRBV7-2 and TRBJ2-3; D is unresolved. The CDR3 has 13 residues. Germline lookup yields CDR1 SGHTA and CDR2 FQGNSA. Trimming removed 9 bases from V and 4 bases from J, with 14 bases in between. The CDR3 sequence: CASSTPPADTQYF. For the CDR3, the DNA is TGTGCCAGTTCTACCCCCCCCGCAGATACGCAGTATTTT.

V is TRBV14 and J is TRBJ2-1; maybe TRBD2 (6 bases). Looked up from germline, CDR1 is SGHDN and CDR2 is FVKESK. With 2 bases removed from V and 10 bases from J, the gap between germline ends came to 15 bases. The CDR3 runs to 14 residues. CDR3 in DNA: TGTGCCAGCAGCCAATTGGGGACTCGTCTGGAGCAGTTCTTC. Protein sequence: CASSQLGTRLEQFF.

The rearrangement uses TRBV12-5 and TRBJ2-7, with 8 bases aligning to TRBD1. The CDR3 loop spans 15 amino acids. Trimming at V came to 1 base and at J to 3 bases, leaving 5 bases not matched to a gene. CDR1 LGHNT and CDR2 FRNRAP come from the germline V gene. The CDR3 loop reads CASGLARTGLYEQYF. In DNA form, the CDR3 reads TGTGCTAGTGGTTTGGCCCGGACAGGGCTCTACGAGCAGTACTTC.

The chain uses TRBV19 and TRBJ1-5; D not resolved. The germline V gene encodes CDR1 LNHDA and CDR2 SQIVND (reference sequence). V was clipped by 3 bases and J by 7 bases, with 10 bases between them. The CDR3 has 13 residues. The CDR3 here is CASSIGGGQPQHF. The CDR3 nucleotides read TGTGCCAGTAGTATTGGAGGCGGCCAGCCCCAGCATTTT.

Note on this clone: The sample holds other DNA sequences that translate to the same CDR3. The rearrangement joins TRBV29-1 to TRBJ1-2, with 8 bases that match TRBD1. V lost 1 base to trimming and J lost 7 bases; unmatched junction nucleotides: 5. The CDR3 contains 13 residues. In germline, CDR1 is SQVTM, CDR2 ANQGSEA. The CDR3 nucleotides are TGCAGCGTTGAAGGGCAGGGGGCAGGTGGCTACACCTTC. It yields the protein CSVEGQGAGGYTF.

The J gene is TRBJ1-1, the V gene TRBV28; 11 positions match TRBD1. Losses at the gene ends were 7 bases for V and 4 bases for J; bases not matched to a gene: 5. This CDR3 comprises 14 residues. The germline V gene encodes CDR1 MDHEN and CDR2 SYDVKM. CDR3 loop: CASNLGTGGTEAFF. The CDR3 DNA follows: TGTGCCAGCAACCTCGGGACAGGGGGCACTGAAGCTTTCTTT.

This chain connects TRBV30 to TRBJ2-7; TRBD1 might be the D (5 bases). This CDR3 is 13 amino acids long. The V and J ends lost 2 bases and 2 bases respectively, with 10 bases between them. CDR1 and CDR2 (germline): GTSNPN, SVGIG (reference sequence). The CDR3 coding sequence is TGTGCCTGGAGTCCGACAGACACCTACGAGCAGTACTTC. Its translation: CAWSPTDTYEQYF.

The V and J genes are TRBV7-2 and TRBJ2-3, with D perhaps matching TRBD1 (5 bases). The CDR3 consists of 16 residues. In germline, CDR1 is SGHTA, CDR2 FQGNSA. Deletions cut 2 bases from V and 6 bases from J, with 18 bases between. The CDR3 DNA reads TGTGCCAGCAGCTTATATGGGTTCGCCGCAGGGGATACGCAGTATTTT. It specifies CASSLYGFAAGDTQYF. Drawing the rest from reference TRBV7-2 and TRBJ2-3, the complete variable domain is GAGVSQSPSNKVTEKGKDVELRCDPISGHTALYWYRQSLGQGLEFLIYFQGNSAPDKSGLPSDRFSAERTGGSVSTLTIQRTQQEDSAVYLCASSLYGFAAGDTQYFGPGTRLTVL.

The V gene is TRBV5-1, the J gene TRBJ2-1; no definite D call. Germline assignment: CDR1 SGHRS and CDR2 YFSETQ. With 4 bases removed from V and 10 bases from J, the gap between germline ends came to 21 bases. The CDR3 extends over 15 amino acids. CDR3 bases: TGCGCCAGCAGCCAAGTCAATCTCGCGGTCGCGGAGCAGTTCTTC. This codes for CASSQVNLAVAEQFF.

The chain carries TRBV7-9 and TRBJ1-2; 8 bases agree with TRBD1. Looked up from germline, CDR1 is SEHNR and CDR2 is FQNEAQ (reference sequence). CDR3 length: 15 residues. With V trimmed by 5 bases and J by 2 bases, 7 bases remained unmatched. CDR3 sequence: CASSPPRGLNYGYTF. The CDR3 DNA sequence: TGTGCCAGCAGCCCGCCCAGGGGGCTAAACTATGGCTACACCTTC.

This chain uses TRBV7-9 with TRBJ1-4; 11 bases match TRBD1. Looked up from germline, CDR1 is SEHNR and CDR2 is FQNEAQ (reference sequence). The CDR3 totals 15 residues. Trimming at V came to 2 bases and at J to 6 bases, leaving 2 bases not matched to a gene. CDR3 sequence (DNA): TGTGCCAGCAGCTTATGGGGACAGGGGGATGAAAAACTGTTTTTT. Amino acids: CASSLWGQGDEKLFF.

The sample holds a few counts of this clone. The chain is built from TRBV10-2 and TRBJ1-3, with 7 bases aligning to TRBD1. The length of the CDR3 is 14 residues. Germline V gene data show CDR1 as WSHSY and CDR2 as SAAADI. Trimming removed 6 bases from V and 3 bases from J; junction bases left unmatched: 5. As DNA, the CDR3 is TGCGCCAGCAGCGTTGGACAGGATGGAAACACCATATATTTT. Amino acids: CASSVGQDGNTIYF.

The chain links TRBV7-9 to TRBJ2-7; 14 positions match TRBD2. The germline V gene has CDR1 SEHNR and CDR2 FQNEAQ (reference sequence). The J segment lost 7 bases and the V segment lost 7 bases, leaving 9 bases of the junction unmatched. The CDR3 loop spans 15 amino acids. CDR3 sequence reads: CASTLEGLAGEEQYF. The CDR3 DNA reads as TGTGCCAGCACCTTGGAGGGACTAGCGGGGGAAGAGCAGTACTTC. The variable domain in full, completed from reference TRBV7-9 and TRBJ2-7, reads DTGVSQNPRHKITKRGQNVTFRCDPISEHNRLYWYRQTLGQGPEFLTYFQNEAQLEKSRLLSDRFSAERPKGSFSTLEIQRTEQGDSAMYLCASTLEGLAGEEQYFGPGTRLTVT.

The chain joins TRBV30 to TRBJ1-4, with TRBD1 matching over 7 bases. The length of the CDR3 is 13 residues. Germline V gene lookup returns CDR1 GTSNPN and CDR2 SVGIG (reference sequence). After removal of 2 bases from V and 5 bases from J, the junction contained 2 bases not matched to a gene. CDR3 region: CAWSTQGNEKLFF. The DNA of the CDR3 is TGTGCCTGGAGTACACAGGGGAATGAAAAACTGTTTTTT.

V is TRBV5-1 and J is TRBJ2-5; D might be TRBD2 (5 bases). Trimming removed 0 bases at V and 5 bases at J, with 11 bases between. CDR1 is SGHRS and CDR2 is YFSETQ in the germline V gene. The CDR3 is 14 residues long. CDR3 in amino acids: CASSLEGGSETQYF. The CDR3 region has the DNA TGCGCCAGCAGCTTGGAAGGCGGGTCGGAGACCCAGTACTTC.

The chain employs TRBV5-4 and TRBJ2-5, with a weak D call TRBD1 (5 bases). CDR3 length: 15 residues. The germline V and J ends were trimmed by 0 bases and 5 bases, with 14 bases remaining between them. The germline gives CDR1 SGHNT, CDR2 YYREEE (reference sequence). For the CDR3, the DNA is TGTGCCAGCAGCTTGGATGGGGCCTCCGCGGAGACCCAGTACTTC. Its translation: CASSLDGASAETQYF.

This chain links TRBV18 with TRBJ1-2, with D possibly matching TRBD1 (6 bases). V shed 6 bases and J shed 2 bases, with 13 bases lying between them. Per germline, CDR1 KGHSH and CDR2 LQKENI. The CDR3 is 14 amino acids. The CDR3 region is CASSPGTGNYGYTF. The CDR3 DNA sequence: TGTGCCAGCTCCCCTGGCACAGGGAACTATGGCTACACCTTC. The full variable domain, its missing parts supplied by reference TRBV18 and TRBJ1-2, is NAGVMQNPRHLVRRRGQEARLRCSPMKGHSHVYWYRQLPEEGLKFMVYLQKENIIDESGMPKERFSAEFPKEGPSILRIQQVVRGDSAAYFCASSPGTGNYGYTFGSGTRLTVV.

This clone was seen once. The chain combines TRBV7-9 with TRBJ1-1; weak D call: TRBD1 (6 bases). Trimming pared 4 bases from V and 1 base from J, leaving 16 bases between. The CDR3 runs 16 residues. CDR1 and CDR2 from the germline V gene are SEHNR and FQNEAQ (reference sequence). This chain's CDR3 is CASSSNRALANTEAFF. The CDR3 nucleotides are TGTGCCAGCAGCTCAAACAGGGCGTTGGCGAACACTGAAGCTTTCTTT.

The CDR3 region is CASSLGQGYGYTF. The CDR3 DNA is TGCGCCAGCAGCCTCGGACAGGGGTATGGCTACACCTTC. V usage is TRBV4-3 and J usage is TRBJ1-2; 9 bases line up with TRBD1. CDR1 LGHNA and CDR2 YSLEER come from the germline V gene. Unmatched junction bases numbered 2, after V lost 4 bases and J lost 5 bases. CDR3 length: 13 amino acids.